This T cell receptor (beta chain) was profiled in a study of T-cell reconstitution after alpha-beta-depleted transplantation in children (dated by TCRdb to about 2016). The study in broad terms: T-cell immune reconstitution after TCRalphabeta/CD19-depleted allogeneic hematopoietic cell transplantation in children was quantitatively tracked in the study by means of TCR repertoire profiling. The study at large found these results: The high TCRbeta diversity at day 60 in some patients was ascribed to recipient T cells and intrathymic progenitors that had survived conditioning. Apparently early alphabetaT-cell count recovery about two months after transplant reportedly relied on only several hundred rapidly expanded clones derived from non-depleted graft cells. Over subsequent months, a decline in hyperexpanded clone frequencies was noted, and after one year, T-cell counts and TCRbeta diversity were mostly ascribed to newly produced T cells.

According to the germline V gene, CDR1 reads SGDLS and CDR2 reads YYNGEE. The germline V and J ends show losses of 2 bases and 4 bases respectively, and no gene match explains 2 bases of the junction. The CDR3 holds 16 amino acids from the cysteine to the phenylalanine. Here the CDR3 DNA is all that survives: 48 bases in frame from base 1. The library came from PCR. The sequencer was an Illumina HiSeq 2500. Molecular barcoding was employed in the preparation of TCR libraries, with unique molecular identifiers being used to normalize TCRbeta repertoire quantification. In TCRdb, the public reads were trimmed at Q25 with fastp and aligned with MiXCR, with productive beta chains retained. Records with the same CDR3 protein are collapsed into one entry carrying the most frequent genes and DNA. The sample table records about 230,000 distinct CDR3 sequences; roughly 11% of these occur just once. The top ten clonotypes cover 25% to 30% of the sample.

In this sample, this clonotype turned up many times. Its antigen is not yet known. Base qualities are not at hand, and no much larger clone is one base apart. The treatment or condition label here, explained by the study, means: allogeneic hematopoietic cell transplantation with graft depleted of TCRalphabeta T cells and CD19 B cells. TCRalphabeta/CD19-depleted allogeneic hematopoietic cell grafts were given to the transplant recipients, all of whom were children. The rearranged chain carries TRBV9 and TRBJ2-3; TRBD2 lines up with 15 middle nucleotides. Sequencing used PBMCs, obtained before TCRalphabeta/CD19-depleted stem cell transplant. The TCR comes from a child younger than two with acute myeloid leukemia, due to receive a stem cell transplant. The nucleotide sequence is TGTGCCAGCAGCGTGGGGACTAGCGGGAGGTCAGATACGCAGTATTTT. It encodes CASSVGTSGRSDTQYF.